The 20 T cell receptor beta chains given below trace back to one sample, sequenced in a study of CD8 T cells in ankylosing spondylitis. General study points: What appeared characteristic of ankylosing spondylitis blood was a TCR beta motif of eight highly homologous variants.

Antigen specificity for these receptors is unknown. TCRdb passed the 5' RACE reads through MiXCR, listing each CDR3 protein once. This table has over 700,000 distinct CDR3 sequences, roughly 20% appearing once. The specimen was blood, either unsorted or a sorted T cell fraction (not recorded which). The receptors were sampled from a male donor with ankylosing spondylitis.

This clonotype was recorded many times. The chain has TRBV29-1 and TRBJ2-1, with a weak D call TRBD2 (6 bases). V was trimmed by 5 bases and J by 4 bases, leaving 18 bases between them. Germline loops: CDR1 SQVTM, CDR2 ANQGSEA. The CDR3 is made up of 15 amino acids. This CDR3 reads CSVRSSSGAYNEQFF. CDR3 coding DNA: TGCAGCGTTAGGTCTAGTAGCGGAGCTTACAATGAGCAGTTCTTC.

This clonotype occurred many times. The chain couples TRBV7-9 to TRBJ2-6; TRBD1 is a possible D gene (5 bases). There are 15 residues in the CDR3. V was shortened by 5 bases and J by 5 bases, with 13 bases between the two germline ends. Germline loops: CDR1 SEHNR, CDR2 FQNEAQ (reference sequence). Written as DNA, the CDR3 is TGTGCCAGCAGCCCACAACAGGACCGGGCCAACGTCCTGACTTTC. Protein: CASSPQQDRANVLTF.

This clonotype has a handful of counts. This chain connects TRBV11-2 to TRBJ2-2; D is perhaps TRBD1 or TRBD2 (5 bases each). This CDR3 has 14 residues. Germline CDR1 SGHAT, CDR2 FQNNGV. V was pared by 2 bases and J by 7 bases, with 11 bases between. The CDR3 DNA sequence: TGTGCCAGCAGCTTACTTGCAGGGAGCGGGGAGCTGTTTTTT. Encoded protein: CASSLLAGSGELFF. Full variable domain (outside the CDR3, taken from reference TRBV11-2 and TRBJ2-2): EAGVAQSPRYKIIEKRQSVAFWCNPISGHATLYWYQQILGQGPKLLIQFQNNGVVDDSQLPKDRFSAERLKGVDSTLKIQPAKLEDSAVYLCASSLLAGSGELFFGEGSRLTVL.

This clonotype appeared a few times. The chain links TRBV7-9 to TRBJ1-4, with D perhaps matching TRBD1 (5 bases). CDR1 and CDR2 from the germline V gene are SEHNR and FQNEAQ (reference sequence). CDR3 size: 13 residues. With 1 base removed from V and 8 bases from J, the gap between germline ends came to 8 bases. CDR3 sequence: CASSLGRGEKLFF. DNA of the CDR3: TGTGCCAGCAGCTTAGGGCGGGGCGAAAAACTGTTTTTT.

This clonotype turned up a few times. The V gene is TRBV28, the J gene TRBJ1-4; 8 bases are shared with TRBD1. V shed 6 bases, J shed 8 bases, and the junction held 8 bases outside the gene matches. The CDR3 runs 14 residues. Germline values: CDR1 MDHEN, CDR2 SYDVKM. The chain's CDR3 is CASRDRAGSEKLFF. CDR3 coding DNA: TGTGCCAGCAGGGACAGGGCTGGGAGCGAAAAACTGTTTTTT.

This chain uses TRBV6-4 with TRBJ2-1; no reliable D call. Trimming pared 2 bases from V and 5 bases from J, leaving 13 bases between. The V gene's germline CDR1 is MRHNA and CDR2 SNTAGT. This CDR3 is built from 15 residues. The CDR3 DNA reads TGTGCCAGCAGTGACCCGTATACTGGAAACAATGAGCAGTTCTTC. Translation: CASSDPYTGNNEQFF.

This clonotype was seen more than once but under ten times. The chain combines TRBV5-5 with TRBJ2-7, with TRBD1 identical over 7 bases. The germline gives CDR1 SGHKS, CDR2 YYEKEE (reference sequence). The CDR3 spans 15 residues. V shed 1 base and J 3 bases; nucleotides not matched to a gene: 7. The CDR3: CASSLRAGGDYEQYF. The CDR3 DNA follows: TGTGCCAGCAGCTTGAGGGCAGGGGGAGACTACGAGCAGTACTTC.

V gene TRBV7-9 combines with J gene TRBJ2-3; TRBD1 is a possible D gene (6 bases). The germline V gene encodes CDR1 SEHNR and CDR2 FQNEAQ (reference sequence). Trimming removed 3 bases at V and 1 base at J, with 14 bases between. CDR3 length equals 16 residues. CDR3 DNA: TGTGCCAGCAGCTTCCTACAGGGTGGCGGCACAGATACGCAGTATTTT. This encodes CASSFLQGGGTDTQYF.

The V call is TRBV6-5, the J call TRBJ2-2; no clear D gene. Trimming stripped 8 bases from V and 7 bases from J, with 5 bases between. This CDR3 region has 10 residues. Germline CDR1 is MNHEY and CDR2 is SVGAGI. CDR3 sequence (DNA): TGTGCCAGCTGTGGCGGGGAGCTGTTTTTT. Amino acids: CASCGGELFF.

The gene calls are TRBV20-1 and TRBJ2-4; 10 nucleotides line up with TRBD1. CDR3 length: 16 amino acids. Germline V CDR1 and CDR2: DFQATT, SNEGSKA (reference sequence). V lost 4 bases to trimming and J lost 0 bases; unmatched junction nucleotides: 6. The CDR3 coding sequence is TGCAGTGCTACCCTTGGACAGGGGGTAGCCAAAAACATTCAGTACTTC. Translating gives CSATLGQGVAKNIQYF.

This clonotype appeared a few times. The rearrangement joins TRBV9 to TRBJ2-7; D uncertain. V was trimmed by 0 bases and J by 2 bases, leaving 12 bases between them. The length of the CDR3 is 15 residues. Germline CDR1 SGDLS, CDR2 YYNGEE. The CDR3 DNA sequence: TGTGCCAGCAGCGTAGGAGATACCCCCACCTACGAGCAGTACTTC. Protein: CASSVGDTPTYEQYF.

The sample holds a few counts of this clonotype. A read error may account for a junction end that differs from germline. The chain uses TRBV9 and TRBJ2-1; TRBD2 matches at 9 bases. The CDR3 totals 15 residues. Germline values: CDR1 SGDLS, CDR2 YYNGEE. CDR3 region: CASGVGWREGDEQFF. The CDR3 region has the DNA TGTGCCAGCGGCGTAGGATGGCGGGAGGGGGATGAGCAGTTCTTC.

This clonotype appeared many times. V usage is TRBV29-1 and J usage is TRBJ2-5; 7 bases are shared with TRBD1. Trimming removed 4 bases from V and 4 bases from J; junction bases left unmatched: 6. The germline gives CDR1 SQVTM, CDR2 ANQGSEA. The CDR3 contains 13 residues. The CDR3 region is CSVVGDSRETQYF. The CDR3 bases are TGCAGCGTTGTCGGGGACAGTAGAGAGACCCAGTACTTC.

This clonotype has a count of ten or more. CDR3 residues: CSVEGSDEKLFF. The CDR3 DNA sequence: TGCAGCGTTGAGGGGAGCGATGAAAAACTGTTTTTT. This sequence joins TRBV29-1 and TRBJ1-4; D uncertain. Germline values: CDR1 SQVTM, CDR2 ANQGSEA. Trimming took 3 bases from V and 6 from J, leaving 8 bases between them. This CDR3 has 12 residues. The full variable domain, with the rest looked up from reference TRBV29-1 and TRBJ1-4, is SAVISQKPSRDICQRGTSLTIQCQVDSQVTMMFWYRQQPGQSLTLIATANQGSEATYESGFVIDKFPISRPNLTFSTLTVSNMSPEDSSIYLCSVEGSDEKLFFGSGTQLSVL.

This clonotype has only a few counts. The chain recombines TRBV10-2 with TRBJ2-6; D call uncertain. The CDR3 loop spans 16 amino acids. Looked up from germline, CDR1 is WSHSY and CDR2 is SAAADI. V lost 0 bases, J lost 0 bases, and 6 bases lay in between. The CDR3 sequence is CASSESWSSGANVLTF. The CDR3 coding sequence is TGCGCCAGCAGTGAGTCATGGAGCTCTGGGGCCAACGTCCTGACTTTC.

A note on this clonotype: An end of the junction does not agree with germline; a read error may underlie this. Written as DNA, the CDR3 is TGTGCCAGCATCGACCGGGACAGGGTAAGCACTGAAGTTTTCTTT. Translation gives CASIDRDRVSTEVFF. The V call is TRBV28, the J call TRBJ1-1, with TRBD1 identical over 9 bases. Germline assignment: CDR1 MDHEN and CDR2 SYDVKM. The CDR3 runs 15 residues.

The chain uses TRBV6-1 and TRBJ2-1; possibly TRBD1 for D (6 bases). Germline values: CDR1 MNHNS, CDR2 SASEGT. This CDR3 comprises 16 residues. The ends were cut back, 6 bases at V and 2 bases at J, with 17 bases in the middle. The DNA for the CDR3 is TGTGCCAGCAGCCCGAAACAGGGTTGGACCTACAATGAGCAGTTCTTC. Translated, it gives CASSPKQGWTYNEQFF.

V is TRBV3-1 and J is TRBJ2-5, with D perhaps given as TRBD1 or TRBD2 (5 bases each). Germline CDR1 reads LGHDT; CDR2 reads YNNKEL (reference sequence). V was cut by 0 bases and J by 4 bases, with 12 bases left in between. The CDR3 loop spans 15 amino acids. CDR3 DNA: TGTGCCAGCAGCCAAGATAAAGGGGAGCTAGAGACCCAGTACTTC. Translation gives CASSQDKGELETQYF.

This clonotype was counted only a few times. In nucleotides, the CDR3 is TGTGCCAGCAGGCTGCTGGGACTAGCGGGGGGGTACCAAGAGACCCAGTACTTC. Its protein is CASRLLGLAGGYQETQYF. The rearrangement uses TRBV5-5 and TRBJ2-5, with 16 bases fitting TRBD2. J was trimmed by 0 bases and V by 5 bases; bases with no gene match: 7. The CDR3 has 18 residues. The germline CDR1 and CDR2 sequences are SGHKS and YYEKEE (reference sequence).

This clonotype was counted a few times. The rearrangement links TRBV6-1 to TRBJ1-3; no clear D gene. The CDR3 runs 15 residues. Germline CDR1 is MNHNS and CDR2 is SASEGT. Trimming cost V 8 bases and J 0 bases, with 14 bases left between them. The CDR3 region is CASASWRNSGNTIYF. The CDR3 DNA sequence: TGTGCCAGCGCGAGCTGGCGGAACTCTGGAAACACCATATATTTT.